The 20 T cell receptor beta chains reported below all come from one sample, sequenced in a study of blood T cell repertoires in COVID-19. The assay was immunoSEQ multiplex PCR, and TCRdb's table has in-frame clones only and misses some. The repertoire has fewer than 95,000 clones, 70% to 85% of them found once; the top ten carry roughly 13%. The sample was peripheral blood. The receptors come from a human donor in a cohort sampled during active COVID-19.

The chain employs TRBV9 and TRBJ2-3, with 11 nucleotides matching TRBD2. V shed 3 bases and J 4 bases; nucleotides not matched to a gene: 4. The length of the CDR3 is 15 residues. Per the germline V gene, CDR1 is SGDLS and CDR2 is YYNGEE. CDR3 residues: CASSALAGAPDTQYF. CDR3 in DNA: TGTGCCAGCAGCGCACTAGCGGGGGCTCCAGATACGCAGTATTTT.

This sequence joins TRBV10-1 and TRBJ2-3; D is unresolved. The V and J ends lost 5 bases and 6 bases respectively, with 18 bases between them. CDR3 length equals 15 residues. Looked up from germline, CDR1 is WNHNN and CDR2 is SYGVQD (reference sequence). CDR3: CASSSSRNVKDTQYF. CDR3 sequence (DNA): TGCGCCAGCAGTTCCTCTAGGAACGTAAAGGATACGCAGTATTTT.

In this sample, this clone turned up a few times. This chain uses TRBV5-1 with TRBJ2-7; 8 positions match TRBD1. The CDR3 covers 15 residues. The V gene's germline CDR1 is SGHRS and CDR2 YFSETQ. Trimming took 6 bases from V and 3 from J; bases not matched to a gene: 11. In DNA form, the CDR3 reads TGCGCCAGCACCCTGTCAGGGGGCATGGGCTACGAGCAGTACTTC. Amino acid sequence: CASTLSGGMGYEQYF.

The chain combines TRBV18 with TRBJ1-1; 9 nucleotides line up with TRBD1. The V gene end was trimmed by 3 bases and the J gene end by 6 bases; junction bases not matched to a gene: 11. This CDR3 contains 16 residues. CDR1 is KGHSH, CDR2 LQKENI, per germline. CDR3 loop: CASSPTWGQGLPEAFF. The CDR3 nucleotides read TGTGCCAGCTCACCCACTTGGGGACAGGGTTTACCTGAAGCTTTCTTT.

The genes are TRBV10-1 and TRBJ2-7; D may be TRBD1 (5 bases). V was pared by 2 bases and J by 4 bases, with 9 bases between. The germline V gene has CDR1 WNHNN and CDR2 SYGVQD (reference sequence). The CDR3 consists of 13 residues. Written as DNA, the CDR3 is TGCGCCAGCAGTGAGGGGGCCCGATACGAGCAGTACTTC. Amino acids: CASSEGARYEQYF.

The rearrangement links TRBV4-1 to TRBJ2-3; 9 nucleotides agree with TRBD2. Germline V gene sequence: CDR1 MGHRA, CDR2 YSYEKL. After removal of 4 bases from V and 4 bases from J, the junction contained 6 bases not matched to a gene. The CDR3 length is 15 residues. The CDR3 DNA sequence: TGCGCCAGCAGCCCGGTAGCGGGGGCGGCAGATACGCAGTATTTT. This sequence encodes CASSPVAGAADTQYF.

The V call is TRBV9, the J call TRBJ2-2; 9 nucleotides align to TRBD2. The junction had 7 bases not matched to a gene; V was cut back by 0 bases and J by 7 bases. This CDR3 is 16 amino acids long. Per the germline V gene, CDR1 is SGDLS and CDR2 is YYNGEE. CDR3: CASSVDPSGVHGELFF. The CDR3 DNA sequence: TGTGCCAGCAGCGTAGACCCTAGCGGGGTTCACGGGGAGCTGTTTTTT.

The chain has TRBV21-1 and TRBJ2-1; the table assigns TRBD2, which was not confirmed against the DNA. TRBV21-1 is a pseudogene locus. The CDR3 sequence is 16 residues long. The CDR3 nucleotides read TGTGCCAGCAGCAAAGAAATCGGACTAGCTCTCGATGAGCAGTTCTTC. Encoded protein: CASSKEIGLALDEQFF.

The rearrangement uses TRBV28 and TRBJ2-3, with 11 bases matching TRBD2. V shed 3 bases, J shed 0 bases, and the junction held 8 bases outside the gene matches. Germline CDR1 and CDR2: MDHEN and SYDVKM. The CDR3 runs 18 residues. CDR3 amino acids: CASSFSPRLAGSTDTQYF. DNA for the CDR3: TGTGCCAGCAGTTTTTCGCCTCGACTAGCGGGGAGCACAGATACGCAGTATTTT. Supplemented by reference TRBV28 and TRBJ2-3, the full variable domain reads DVKVTQSSRYLVKRTGEKVFLECVQDMDHENMFWYRQDPGLGLRLIYFSYDVKMKEKGDIPEGYSVSREKKERFSLILESASTNQTSMYLCASSFSPRLAGSTDTQYFGPGTRLTVL.

The chain uses TRBV5-1 and TRBJ2-7; D may be TRBD1 (5 bases). Between the trimmed V and J ends, which lost 2 bases and 2 bases, there was a span of 11 bases. This CDR3 contains 14 residues. Germline assignment: CDR1 SGHRS and CDR2 YFSETQ. The CDR3 DNA reads as TGCGCCAGCAGCTTCGACAGCACTACCTACGAGCAGTACTTC. As protein: CASSFDSTTYEQYF.

J is TRBJ1-1 and V is TRBV5-5, with 11 bases fitting TRBD1. Germline CDR1 is SGHKS and CDR2 is YYEKEE (reference sequence). The CDR3 loop spans 17 amino acids. After removal of 5 bases from V and 2 bases from J, the junction contained 11 bases not matched to a gene. CDR3 sequence reads: CASRNVGQGAYNTEAFF. The CDR3 nucleotides read TGTGCCAGCAGGAACGTAGGACAGGGGGCCTATAACACTGAAGCTTTCTTT.

The chain has TRBV7-6 and TRBJ2-3; the D gene is possibly TRBD1 (5 bases). V lost 1 base to trimming and J lost 4 bases, with 15 bases between them. CDR1 is SGHVS, CDR2 FNYEAQ, per germline. The CDR3 contains 16 residues. CDR3 DNA sequence: TGTGCCAGCAGCTTAGAAGGGGTCGGGTTCCCAGATACGCAGTATTTT. Its protein is CASSLEGVGFPDTQYF.

This chain joins TRBV3-1 (or the pseudogene TRBV3-2) and TRBJ1-2, with no clear D. V shed 3 bases and J shed 4 bases, with 9 bases lying between them. CDR1 is LGHDT, CDR2 YNNKEL, per germline (reference sequence). This CDR3 is 13 amino acids long. The DNA for the CDR3 is TGTGCCAGCAGCCAGACGGAGATCTATGGCTACACCTTC. Translating it yields CASSQTEIYGYTF.

The chain is built from TRBV24-1 and TRBJ2-1, with 9 nucleotides matching TRBD1. Germline lookup yields CDR1 KGHDR and CDR2 SFDVKD. The CDR3 extends over 15 amino acids. V dropped 2 bases and J dropped 8; count of bases not matched to a gene: 6. CDR3 DNA sequence: TGTGCCACCAGTGATTCCGGGACAGGGTTGTATGAGCAGTTCTTC. Its translation is CATSDSGTGLYEQFF.

A single count supports this clone. This rearrangement joins TRBV5-1 to TRBJ2-1, with 9 bases aligning to TRBD1. CDR1 and CDR2 from the germline V gene are SGHRS and YFSETQ. The J segment lost 8 bases and the V segment lost 1 base, leaving 10 bases of the junction unmatched. The CDR3 is 16 amino acids. The CDR3 loop is CASSLTGGWGSDEQFF. DNA of the CDR3: TGCGCCAGCAGCTTGACAGGGGGCTGGGGGTCCGATGAGCAGTTCTTC.

This chain connects TRBV6-2 or TRBV6-3 to TRBJ2-7; perhaps TRBD1 as D (6 bases). The CDR3 is 15 residues long. Germline CDR1 MNHEY, CDR2 SVGEGT. V was trimmed by 4 bases and J by 4 bases, leaving 17 bases between them. In nucleotides, the CDR3 is TGTGCCAGCAGTTCAGGGGCGAGGACGGGATACGAGCAGTACTTC. Residues: CASSSGARTGYEQYF.

This clone was counted a single time. V and J are TRBV11-3 and TRBJ2-1; 7 bases fit TRBD1. The CDR3 length is 14 residues. CDR1 and CDR2 from the germline V gene are SGHNT and YENEEA. J gave up 9 bases and V 5 bases, and 10 bases lay outside the gene matches. The CDR3 DNA follows: TGTGCCAGCAGCATCCTACAGGGGCGCGGTGAGCAGTTCTTC. Its translation: CASSILQGRGEQFF.

The rearrangement links TRBV6-5 to TRBJ1-1; 9 bases align to TRBD1. CDR3 length: 15 amino acids. Trimming removed 7 bases from V and 1 base from J; junction bases left unmatched: 7. CDR1 is MNHEY and CDR2 is SVGAGI in the germline V gene. DNA for the CDR3: TGTGCCAGCACTCCGACAGGGGGACAGAACACTGAAGCTTTCTTT. Protein sequence: CASTPTGGQNTEAFF.

The chain combines TRBV21-1 with TRBJ1-5. TRBV21-1 counts as a pseudogene. The CDR3 runs 15 residues. This chain's CDR3 is CASTAGAPANQPQHF. In DNA, the CDR3 is TGTGCCAGCACCGCGGGGGCACCAGCTAATCAGCCCCAGCATTTT.

The chain is built from TRBV5-5 and TRBJ1-5; 7 bases align to TRBD1. V lost 4 bases, J lost 4 bases, and 8 bases stayed unmatched. CDR1 is SGHKS, CDR2 YYEKEE, per germline (reference sequence). This CDR3 is built from 15 residues. CDR3 bases: TGTGCCAGCAGCCCTACAGGGGATAGGAATCAGCCCCAGCATTTT. Translating gives CASSPTGDRNQPQHF. Based on the CDR3 plus reference TRBV5-5 and TRBJ1-5, the full variable domain is DAGVTQSPTHLIKTRGQQVTLRCSPISGHKSVSWYQQVLGQGPQFIFQYYEKEERGRGNFPDRFSARQFPNYSSELNVNALLLGDSALYLCASSPTGDRNQPQHFGDGTRLSIL.